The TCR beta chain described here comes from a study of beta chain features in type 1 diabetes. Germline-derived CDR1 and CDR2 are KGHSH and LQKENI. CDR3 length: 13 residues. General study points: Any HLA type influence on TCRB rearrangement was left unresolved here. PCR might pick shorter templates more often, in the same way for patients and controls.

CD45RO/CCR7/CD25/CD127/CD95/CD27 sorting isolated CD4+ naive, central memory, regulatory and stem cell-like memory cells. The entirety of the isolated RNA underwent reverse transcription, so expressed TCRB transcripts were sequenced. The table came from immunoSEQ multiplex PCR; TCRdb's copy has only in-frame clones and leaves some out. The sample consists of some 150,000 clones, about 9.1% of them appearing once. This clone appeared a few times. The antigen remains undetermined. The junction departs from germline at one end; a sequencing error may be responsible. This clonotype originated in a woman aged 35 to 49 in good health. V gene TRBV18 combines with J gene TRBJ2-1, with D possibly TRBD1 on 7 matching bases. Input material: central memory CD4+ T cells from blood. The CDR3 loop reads CASSPEGARIGVF. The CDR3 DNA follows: TGTGCCAGCTCACCGGAGGGGGCGCGGATCGGGGTCTTC.